The following is a T cell receptor (beta chain) sequence with its context. Repertoires were generated with immunoSEQ multiplex PCR, while TCRdb's copy carries only in-frame clones and drops some. The sample lists 55,000 to 85,000 clones; about 90% were seen once. The CDR3 is 15 residues long. Trimming cost V 2 bases and J 4 bases, with 12 bases left between them. The V gene's germline CDR1 is MNHEY and CDR2 SVGAGI. This record belongs to a study of T cell changes during pregnancy in multiple sclerosis. The chain employs TRBV6-5 and TRBJ2-1; maybe TRBD1 (6 bases). The sample in question was CD4+ T cells from peripheral blood mononuclear cells, obtained after pregnancy. This TCR derives from a female donor with multiple sclerosis, enrolled in a pregnancy study. The CDR3 DNA follows: TGTGCCAGCAGTTACGGGAAAGGGGGTTACAATGAGCAGTTCTTC. This sequence encodes CASSYGKGGYNEQFF.